This T cell receptor (beta chain) was recorded in a study of T cell changes during pregnancy in multiple sclerosis. The protocol was immunoSEQ multiplex PCR, while the TCRdb copy is restricted to in-frame clones and leaves out a portion. The sample yields tens of thousands of clones, approximately 90% seen once. The source was peripheral blood, collected in the third trimester of pregnancy. This TCR derives from a female donor in good health, enrolled as a control in a pregnancy study.

CDR3 DNA: TGCGCCAGCAGCTTCGACACCACTAACTATGGCTACACCTTC. It specifies CASSFDTTNYGYTF. This sequence joins TRBV5-1 and TRBJ1-2; D gene ambiguous. Trimming removed 2 bases from V and 0 bases from J, with 8 bases in between. The germline V gene encodes CDR1 SGHRS and CDR2 YFSETQ. CDR3 size: 14 residues.